This T cell receptor (beta chain) was profiled in a study of shared clonotypes between healthy human individuals. Sequenced by immunoSEQ multiplex PCR; TCRdb stores in-frame clones only, minus some. The sample shows over a million clones, 95% to 97% of them seen only once. The sample consisted of naive CD4+ T cells sorted from blood. Documented subset: CD45RA+ positively selected. This receptor was taken from a man younger than 40 in good health.

The CDR3 spells CASSFSSGRTDTQYF. In DNA, the CDR3 is TGTGCCAGCAGTTTCTCTAGCGGGAGGACAGATACGCAGTATTTT. The chain uses TRBV28 and TRBJ2-3, with 11 bases identical to TRBD2. The CDR3 is made up of 15 amino acids. Germline V lookup: CDR1 MDHEN, CDR2 SYDVKM. With V trimmed by 3 bases and J by 3 bases, 2 bases remained unmatched.